Sequencing of this T cell receptor beta chain was carried out in a study of blood T cells in healthy people across ages. Germline CDR1 is ENHRY and CDR2 is SYGVKD. V lost 3 bases, J lost 4 bases, and 8 bases lay in between. The CDR3 is 13 amino acids. A second PCR of about 7 to 11 cycles used a sample-barcoded 5' primer and a J-beta primer mix. TCRdb re-analysed the 5' RACE reads in MiXCR, keeping a single row per CDR3 protein. The table has 1,500,000 or so distinct CDR3 sequences, approximately 59% seen once. This clonotype came up a few times. The sample was blood. V and J are TRBV10-3 and TRBJ2-3, with D possibly TRBD1 on 6 matching bases. The source is a man between 18 and 29 years old in good health. CDR3 nucleotide sequence: TGTGCCATCAGTGAACAGGGACCAGATACGCAGTATTTT. It codes for CAISEQGPDTQYF.